The clone carrying this T cell receptor (beta chain) was detected only once. This sample is part of a study of blood T cell repertoires in COVID-19. As for the study in general: Sites in the United States, Italy and Spain provided acute and convalescent COVID-19 samples.

Repertoires were generated with immunoSEQ multiplex PCR, while TCRdb's copy carries only in-frame clones and drops some. The sample shows under 250,000 clones, 86% of them seen only once. CDR1 and CDR2 (germline): SQVTM, ANQGSEA. This CDR3 spans 18 amino acids. The V end lost 4 bases, the J end lost 1 base, and 23 bases lay between the germline ends. This sequence was found in an older woman who had recovered from COVID-19. This chain connects TRBV29-1 to TRBJ1-3, with unresolved D. The sample was peripheral blood. The CDR3 is CSVGEPASIHASGNTIYF. CDR3 DNA sequence: TGCAGCGTTGGAGAGCCCGCATCAATTCATGCGTCTGGAAACACCATATATTTT.